Sequencing of this TCR beta chain was carried out in a study of OX40 agonist ivuxolimab in advanced cancers. In the study overall: Ivuxolimab was an agonistic, fully human IgG2 monoclonal antibody directed against OX40 (CD134), a costimulatory receptor. Three dose-escalation patients achieved partial responses, one with hepatocellular carcinoma and two with cutaneous melanoma. The paper covers the monotherapy dose-escalation part of the phase I ivuxolimab trial, which included N of about 50 patients. The purpose of peripheral TCRbeta sequencing was to test whether ivuxolimab changed TCR sequence diversity and led to clonal T-cell expansion. Of the roughly 51 patients in dose escalation, approximately 20 had hepatocellular carcinoma, around 15 had melanoma, 9 had renal cell carcinoma and 9 had head and neck cancer. In the dose-escalation cohort, 75% to 90% of patients were male, and the mean age was approximately 60 years with a range of roughly 20 to 80. Intravenous ivuxolimab was administered to patients every 2 weeks at six dose levels: 0.01, 0.1, 0.3, 1.5, 3 and 10 mg/kg. Prior anti-PD-1, anti-PD-L1 or anti-CTLA-4 therapy was permitted, and 30% to 50% of dose-escalation patients had received checkpoint inhibitors.

To sequence the TCRbeta CDR3 region, genomic DNA was isolated from the sorted cells. TCRbeta CDR3 regions were sequenced using the immunoSEQ Assay. TCRdb carries this immuneACCESS record with in-frame sequences only. Its versions omit some clonotypes, under half of them owing to an unresolved V gene in the studies checked, with the rest unexplained. Here the sample has 70,000 to 95,000 clones; around 88% occur a single time. The ten largest account for about 0.72% of the sample. General conclusions and limits of the study: Antigen specificity was not determined for the clonally expanded peripheral T cells. Low levels of normalized T-cell clonal expansion were also seen in some nonresponding patients. On average, CD8+ T cells showed more expanded clones than CD4+ T cells after ivuxolimab. In partial responders in the 0.1-3.0 mg/kg groups, normalized peripheral clonal expansion was found to be among the lowest, especially among CD8+ T cells. Clonal expansion of both CD4+ and CD8+ blood T cells was observed from baseline to week 6 at doses 0.1 to 3.0 mg/kg.

The trial excluded patients who had a history of autoimmune disease or were on systemic immunosuppression. Peripheral blood for TCR sequencing was collected from all dose cohorts at baseline, on cycle 4 day 1, and on cycle 7 day 1. The samples were drawn from a first-in-human, open-label, multicenter phase I dose-escalation trial of ivuxolimab. Adults with locally advanced or metastatic melanoma, renal cell carcinoma, hepatocellular carcinoma or head and neck squamous cell carcinoma were enrolled in the trial. Before TCR sequencing, CD4+ T cells and CD8+ T cells from peripheral blood were sorted into separate populations. A distance of 7 bases separates the germline ends of V and J, which lose 4 bases and 1 base respectively. The CDR3 contains 13 residues, cysteine and phenylalanine counted. Of all the DNA, just the CDR3 is kept, 39 bases in frame from base 1. For CDR1 and CDR2, the germline V gene (reference sequence) lists LNHDA and SQIVND.

Comments on this clone: The antigen it recognizes is unknown. The record has no base qualities; no much larger clone is one base away.

Recombination joined TRBV19 with TRBJ1-1; TRBD1 is a weak D gene call, 5 bases matching. Sample: CD4+ or CD8+ T cells sorted from blood, taken in a trial of the OX40 agonist ivuxolimab. The source is an adult with an advanced solid tumor such as melanoma, head and neck, liver or kidney cancer. The nucleotides read TGTGCCAGTAGTAATACAGGGAACACTGAAGCTTTCTTT. The translation is CASSNTGNTEAFF.